Below, 9 T cell receptor beta chains from the same sample are listed, as sequenced in a study of T cells in Graves' hyperthyroidism and ophthalmopathy. TCR beta CDR3 regions were amplified from RNA transcripts. The study used the HTBI primer set for a first-round RT-PCR of the TCR CDR3. MiXCR was run by TCRdb on the multiplex PCR reads, yielding one entry per CDR3 protein. Found here are about 400,000 distinct CDR3 sequences, around 14% of them singletons; the top ten hold approximately 30%. The sample comprised blood. The receptor source for this set is a woman in her twenties or thirties with Graves' hyperthyroidism.

This clonotype was counted many times. The V call is TRBV10-3, the J call TRBJ2-1; 11 bases are a match to TRBD2. V trimming: 3 bases; J trimming: 8 bases; junction bases outside the gene matches: 3. This CDR3 is built from 14 residues. The germline V gene encodes CDR1 ENHRY and CDR2 SYGVKD. DNA of the CDR3: TGTGCCATCAGTGACATAGCGGGAGGGGATGAGCAGTTCTTC. Its translation is CAISDIAGGDEQFF.

This clonotype was counted ten times or more. The genes are TRBV11-2 and TRBJ1-1; D not certain. The CDR3 runs 13 residues. Between the trimmed V and J ends, which lost 10 bases and 0 bases, there was a span of 12 bases. Per germline, CDR1 SGHAT and CDR2 FQNNGV. The CDR3 reads CATKEGLNTEAFF. The CDR3 region has the DNA TGTGCCACCAAAGAGGGTTTGAACACTGAAGCTTTCTTT.

This clonotype was counted many times. The chain couples TRBV6-5 to TRBJ2-7; the D gene is possibly TRBD2 (5 bases). Germline V lookup: CDR1 MNHEY, CDR2 SVGAGI. V was trimmed by 0 bases and J by 2 bases, leaving 8 bases between them. CDR3 size: 14 residues. The CDR3 nucleotides read TGTGCCAGCAGTTACTCTCCGGGGACCTACGAGCAGTACTTC. Translation: CASSYSPGTYEQYF.

The chain couples TRBV24-1 to TRBJ2-1; 7 nucleotides match TRBD2. Germline V gives CDR1 KGHDR, CDR2 SFDVKD. This CDR3 spans 17 amino acids. The J segment lost 1 base and the V segment lost 2 bases, leaving 7 bases of the junction unmatched. In DNA, the CDR3 is TGTGCCACCAGTGATTCAAGGGACTACCGATCCTACAATGAGCAGTTCTTC. Protein sequence: CATSDSRDYRSYNEQFF.

The rearrangement uses TRBV20-1 and TRBJ2-2, with 14 positions matching TRBD2. The junction had 4 bases not matched to a gene; V was cut back by 1 base and J by 6 bases. Per the germline V gene, CDR1 is DFQATT and CDR2 is SNEGSKA (reference sequence). The CDR3 has 16 residues. The CDR3: CSARARLAGGPGELFF. The CDR3 bases are TGCAGTGCTAGAGCTAGACTAGCGGGAGGGCCCGGGGAGCTGTTTTTT.

The J gene is TRBJ2-3, the V gene TRBV5-1, with D unresolved. The CDR3 is 13 residues long. The V and J ends lost 3 bases and 3 bases respectively, with 8 bases between them. The V gene's germline CDR1 is SGHRS and CDR2 YFSETQ. CDR3 DNA: TGCGCCAGCAGCTGGACCGCTACAGATACGCAGTATTTT. It is translated as CASSWTATDTQYF.

This clonotype was observed many times. The J gene is TRBJ2-1, the V gene TRBV18; no reliable D call. Looked up from germline, CDR1 is KGHSH and CDR2 is LQKENI. The germline V and J ends were trimmed by 2 bases and 5 bases, with 13 bases remaining between them. CDR3 size: 15 residues. This chain's CDR3 is CASSPSGLSNNEQFF. CDR3 sequence (DNA): TGTGCCAGCTCACCATCCGGCCTTTCGAACAATGAGCAGTTCTTC.

This clonotype has just a few counts. The chain links TRBV19 to TRBJ2-4; 8 bases map to TRBD2. The CDR3 has 16 residues. Trimming at V came to 5 bases and at J to 8 bases, leaving 14 bases not matched to a gene. Germline CDR1 and CDR2: LNHDA and SQIVND (reference sequence). The CDR3 DNA is TGTGCCAGTAGTCCTCTGACTAGCGCGGAGGGTGACATTCAGTACTTC. Protein product: CASSPLTSAEGDIQYF.

In the case of this clonotype: An end of the junction does not agree with germline; a read error may underlie this. The chain is built from TRBV28 and TRBJ1-2; D is possibly TRBD1 (5 bases). Germline loops: CDR1 MDHEN, CDR2 SYDVKM. The CDR3 has 12 residues. CDR3 DNA: TGTGCCAGCAGTTTCGGGACCTATGGCTACGCCTTC. It yields the protein CASSFGTYGYAF.